This TCR beta chain was obtained from a study of glioma-infiltrating T cells. Findings and caveats of the study: Very few CDR3 sequences were shared between tissue and blood. Gliomas, especially low-grade, showed above-expected tissue-blood divergence; non-neoplastic patients showed below.

This clonotype was seen at least ten times. What it recognizes is unknown. V gave up 4 bases and J gave up 6 bases, with 6 bases separating them. The CDR3 is 12 residues long. The germline V gene has CDR1 MNHEY and CDR2 SVGEGT. The iRepertoire nested amplicon-rescue multiplex PCR amplified TCR alpha and beta CDR3s from RNA. For one-step reverse transcription and amplification, about 85-400 ng of tissue mRNA or PBMC total RNA was used. TCRdb re-called the multiplex PCR reads with MiXCR, one entry per CDR3 protein. This sample carries about 110,000 distinct CDR3 sequences, less than 30% of them seen once, and the ten largest clones take under 45%.

The chain has TRBV6-2 or TRBV6-3 and TRBJ2-2; D is ambiguous. The source of this sequence is a human donor with low-grade glioma or glioblastoma, undergoing nonglioma brain surgery, or in good health (not recorded which). Sequencing used glioma tissue, nonneoplastic brain tissue, or PBMCs (not recorded which). Here the CDR3 reads CASSSAAGELFF. The CDR3 region has the DNA TGTGCCAGCAGTTCTGCCGCCGGGGAGCTGTTTTTT.